These T cell receptor beta chains were read from a single sample in a study of tumor-infiltrating lymphocytes in primary liver carcinoma. TCRdb recomputed calls from the multiplex PCR reads with MiXCR, one row per CDR3 protein. This sample has 40,000 to 55,000 distinct CDR3 sequences, with about two thirds found just once. Sequenced input: liver tumor tissue from sampling region 5. These receptors came from a man aged 35-49 years with primary liver carcinoma and hepatitis B virus infection. Each CDR3 is given with its conserved first and last residue. Each record gives: J gene, clone size, D gene, V gene, CDR3 protein, CDR3 DNA. D genes are given only for firm matches. Clone size appears in some rows only: once, few, many, or a class for an expanded clone.

j_gene: TRBJ2-3; abundance: .; d_gene: .; v_gene: TRBV7-9; CDR3aa: CVSSPSDGGTDTQYF; CDR3nt: TGTGTCAGCAGTCCCTCTGATGGGGGCACAGATACGCAATATTTT
j_gene: TRBJ2-1; abundance: .; d_gene: .; v_gene: TRBV4-1; CDR3aa: CTSSALAIGISYNEQFF; CDR3nt: TGCACCAGCAGCGCCTTAGCCATAGGGATCTCCTACAATGAGCAGTTCTTC
j_gene: TRBJ2-4; abundance: .; d_gene: .; v_gene: TRBV9; CDR3aa: CASSVGTLAKNIQYF; CDR3nt: TGTGCCAGCAGCGTAGGGACTCTAGCCAAAAACATTCAGTACTTC
j_gene: TRBJ2-1; abundance: many; d_gene: .; v_gene: TRBV12-3/TRBV12-4; CDR3aa: CASSRQEGDNEQFF; CDR3nt: TGTGCCAGCAGCCGCCAGGAAGGGGACAATGAGCAGTTCTTC
j_gene: TRBJ2-5; abundance: few; d_gene: .; v_gene: TRBV30; CDR3aa: CVWSVPPGETQYF; CDR3nt: TGTGTCTGGAGTGTACCCCCGGGAGAGACCCAGTACTTC
j_gene: TRBJ1-4; abundance: .; d_gene: .; v_gene: TRBV7-9; CDR3aa: CASSRANEKLFF; CDR3nt: TGTGCCAGCAGCCGAGCAAATGAAAAACTGTTTTTT
j_gene: TRBJ2-5; abundance: medium-sized; d_gene: .; v_gene: TRBV14; CDR3aa: CASSQDHAPEFQETQYF; CDR3nt: TGTGCCAGCAGCCAAGACCACGCCCCGGAGTTCCAAGAGACCCAGTACTTC
j_gene: TRBJ1-5; abundance: .; d_gene: .; v_gene: TRBV6-6; CDR3aa: CASSYDMEDQPRHF; CDR3nt: TGTGCCAGCAGTTACGACATGGAAGATCAGCCCCGGCATTTT
j_gene: TRBJ2-3; abundance: .; d_gene: TRBD2; v_gene: TRBV7-3; CDR3aa: CASSLRGGLADYGATDTQYF; CDR3nt: TGTGCCAGCAGCTTAAGGGGCGGACTAGCGGACTACGGCGCCACAGATACGCAGTATTTT
j_gene: TRBJ1-5; abundance: .; d_gene: .; v_gene: TRBV4-1; CDR3aa: CDSSPGPWMDQPQHF; CDR3nt: TGCGATAGCAGTCCGGGCCCCTGGATGGATCAGCCCCAGCATTTT
j_gene: TRBJ1-6; abundance: once; d_gene: TRBD1; v_gene: TRBV6-5; CDR3aa: CASSYSGPQGAGNSRLHF; CDR3nt: TGTGCCAGCAGTTACTCGGGGCCACAGGGGGCGGGAAATTCACGCCTCCACTTT
j_gene: TRBJ2-1; abundance: .; d_gene: TRBD2; v_gene: TRBV4-2; CDR3aa: CASSVAGASGDNEQFF; CDR3nt: TGTGCAAGCAGCGTAGCCGGAGCTAGCGGGGACAATGAGCAGTTCTTC
j_gene: TRBJ2-7; abundance: .; d_gene: .; v_gene: TRBV11-2; CDR3aa: CVSSQYSGGGNEQYF; CDR3nt: TGTGTCAGCAGTCAATATTCGGGAGGGGGCAACGAGCAGTACTTC
j_gene: TRBJ2-2; abundance: .; d_gene: .; v_gene: TRBV12-3/TRBV12-4; CDR3aa: CASSPGMGNIGELFF; CDR3nt: TGTGCCAGCAGCCCCGGGATGGGTAACATCGGGGAGCTGTTTTTT
j_gene: TRBJ2-5; abundance: .; d_gene: .; v_gene: TRBV7-9; CDR3aa: CANSGDRETQYF; CDR3nt: TGTGCCAACAGCGGGGACAGGGAGACCCAGTACTTC
j_gene: TRBJ2-2; abundance: .; d_gene: TRBD2; v_gene: TRBV4-1; CDR3aa: CASSLAGDATGELFF; CDR3nt: TGCGCCAGTAGTCTAGCGGGAGATGCCACAGGGGAGCTGTTTTTT
j_gene: TRBJ1-1; abundance: few; d_gene: .; v_gene: TRBV6-1; CDR3aa: CASRRTGNTEVFF; CDR3nt: TGTGCCAGCAGAAGGACGGGGAACACTGAAGTTTTCTTT
j_gene: TRBJ1-2; abundance: .; d_gene: .; v_gene: TRBV11-2; CDR3aa: CACSLEGNYAYTF; CDR3nt: TGTGCCTGCAGCTTAGAAGGGAACTATGCCTACACCTTC
j_gene: TRBJ2-1; abundance: .; d_gene: .; v_gene: TRBV29-1; CDR3aa: CSGLPGRVVDERFF; CDR3nt: TGCAGCGGATTGCCGGGACGGGTGGTGGATGAGCGGTTCTTC
j_gene: TRBJ2-6; abundance: .; d_gene: .; v_gene: TRBV6-5; CDR3aa: CTSGTCPDSGANVLTF; CDR3nt: TGTACCAGCGGGACATGTCCTGACTCTGGGGCCAACGTCCTGACTTTC
j_gene: TRBJ2-3; abundance: .; d_gene: .; v_gene: TRBV11-2; CDR3aa: CASSLEELARTDTQYF; CDR3nt: TGTGCCAGCAGCTTAGAGGAGCTAGCGCGGACAGATACGCAGTATTTT
j_gene: TRBJ2-7; abundance: .; d_gene: TRBD1; v_gene: TRBV4-2; CDR3aa: CASSQGDRGVYDQYF; CDR3nt: TGTGCCAGCAGCCAAGGTGACAGGGGTGTCTACGACCAGTATTTC
j_gene: TRBJ2-1; abundance: many; d_gene: TRBD2; v_gene: TRBV4-2; CDR3aa: CASSQGRGVYNEQFF; CDR3nt: TGTGCCAGCAGCCAAGGACGGGGGGTATACAATGAGCAGTTCTTC
j_gene: TRBJ1-2; abundance: .; d_gene: .; v_gene: TRBV4-2; CDR3aa: CASSLQAAGEGNYGYTF; CDR3nt: TGTGCCAGCAGCCTCCAGGCCGCGGGAGAGGGTAATTATGGCTACACCTTC
j_gene: TRBJ2-6; abundance: .; d_gene: TRBD1; v_gene: TRBV6-5; CDR3aa: CASSLWTGMNAGAKVLTF; CDR3nt: TGTGCCAGCAGTCTTTGGACAGGGATGAATGCTGGGGCCAAGGTCCTAACTTTC
j_gene: TRBJ2-1; abundance: .; d_gene: TRBD2; v_gene: TRBV11-1; CDR3aa: CGSSLGVAGGVDNEQFF; CDR3nt: TGTGGCAGCAGCCTGGGAGTAGCGGGAGGAGTTGACAATGAGCAGTTCTTC
j_gene: TRBJ2-7; abundance: .; d_gene: .; v_gene: TRBV11-2; CDR3aa: CAGSPGTACSYEQYF; CDR3nt: TGTGCAGGCAGTCCTGGGACTGCCTGCTCCTACGAGCAGTACTTC